This is a list of T cell receptor beta chains from one sample in a study of shared clonotypes between healthy human individuals. Profiled with immunoSEQ multiplex PCR; TCRdb holds only in-frame clones, not every one. Of about 820,000 clones listed, 80% to 95% were seen once; the top ten hold 24%. The source material was naive CD8+ T cells sorted from blood. The source of these receptors is a man in his thirties or forties in good health. Each CDR3 is given with its conserved first and last residue. D genes are given only for firm matches. The size of a clone is reported for some rows only, either as once, few or many, or as a class for expanded clones.

abundance: NA
d_gene: TRBD1
j_gene: TRBJ2-1
v_gene: TRBV14
CDR3aa: CASSQIRTGTPYNEQFF
CDR3nt: TGTGCCAGCAGCCAAATACGGACAGGGACTCCCTACAATGAGCAGTTCTTC

abundance: few
d_gene: TRBD1
j_gene: TRBJ1-3
v_gene: TRBV11-2
CDR3aa: CASSLNPTGVSGNTIYF
CDR3nt: TGTGCCAGCAGCTTAAACCCGACAGGGGTGTCAGGAAACACCATATATTTT

abundance: NA
d_gene: NA
j_gene: TRBJ2-7
v_gene: TRBV5-4
CDR3aa: CASSLRDNSYEQYF
CDR3nt: TGTGCCAGCAGCCTACGGGACAACTCCTACGAGCAGTACTTC

abundance: NA
d_gene: NA
j_gene: TRBJ2-1
v_gene: TRBV4-1
CDR3aa: CASSQGLSFYNEQFF
CDR3nt: TGCGCCAGCAGCCAAGGCCTCTCCTTCTACAATGAGCAGTTCTTC

abundance: NA
d_gene: TRBD1
j_gene: TRBJ1-5
v_gene: TRBV19
CDR3aa: CASTARDRGPNQPQHF
CDR3nt: TGTGCCAGTACCGCAAGAGACAGGGGGCCAAATCAGCCCCAGCATTTT

abundance: NA
d_gene: NA
j_gene: TRBJ2-3
v_gene: TRBV11-2
CDR3aa: CASSLRDSTDTQYF
CDR3nt: TGTGCCAGCAGCTTAAGGGACAGCACAGATACGCAGTATTTT

abundance: NA
d_gene: NA
j_gene: TRBJ2-7
v_gene: TRBV25-1
CDR3aa: CASRLTGAREQYF
CDR3nt: TGTGCCAGCAGACTCACCGGGGCCCGCGAGCAGTACTTC

abundance: NA
d_gene: NA
j_gene: TRBJ1-1
v_gene: TRBV18
CDR3aa: CASSPFTTEAFF
CDR3nt: TGTGCCAGCTCACCATTTACCACTGAAGCTTTCTTT

abundance: NA
d_gene: NA
j_gene: TRBJ2-5
v_gene: TRBV4-2
CDR3aa: CASSQDRGDETQYF
CDR3nt: TGTGCCAGCAGCCAAGACCGGGGTGACGAGACCCAGTACTTC

abundance: NA
d_gene: NA
j_gene: TRBJ2-7
v_gene: TRBV28
CDR3aa: CASSPRGGYEQYF
CDR3nt: TGTGCCAGCAGTCCACGAGGGGGATACGAGCAGTACTTC

abundance: NA
d_gene: NA
j_gene: TRBJ2-2
v_gene: TRBV7-9
CDR3aa: CASSLVPSDPGELFF
CDR3nt: TGTGCCAGCAGCTTAGTTCCTAGCGATCCCGGGGAGCTGTTTTTT

abundance: few
d_gene: NA
j_gene: TRBJ2-2
v_gene: TRBV11-2
CDR3aa: CASSSEWELFF
CDR3nt: TGTGCCAGCAGCTCCGAATGGGAGCTGTTTTTT

abundance: NA
d_gene: TRBD2
j_gene: TRBJ2-7
v_gene: TRBV6-5
CDR3aa: CASSDVGTSYEQYF
CDR3nt: TGTGCCAGCAGTGACGTCGGGACTAGCTACGAGCAGTACTTC

abundance: NA
d_gene: TRBD1
j_gene: TRBJ2-1
v_gene: TRBV27
CDR3aa: CASSLLGTGNEQFF
CDR3nt: TGTGCCAGCAGTTTATTAGGGACAGGGAACGAGCAGTTCTTC

abundance: NA
d_gene: TRBD1
j_gene: TRBJ1-5
v_gene: TRBV15
CDR3aa: CATSRDRGQANSNQPQHF
CDR3nt: TGTGCCACCAGCAGAGATCGCGGACAGGCTAATAGCAATCAGCCCCAGCATTTT

abundance: NA
d_gene: TRBD1
j_gene: TRBJ1-5
v_gene: TRBV7-9
CDR3aa: CASSLTGDAQPQHF
CDR3nt: TGTGCCAGCAGCTTAACAGGGGATGCTCAGCCCCAGCATTTT

abundance: NA
d_gene: NA
j_gene: TRBJ2-1
v_gene: TRBV7-2
CDR3aa: CASSSRRDRDEQFF
CDR3nt: TGTGCCAGCAGCTCGCGGAGGGACCGGGATGAGCAGTTCTTC

abundance: NA
d_gene: NA
j_gene: TRBJ2-7
v_gene: TRBV28
CDR3aa: CASRVPGKGYEQYF
CDR3nt: TGTGCCAGCAGAGTCCCGGGGAAAGGCTACGAGCAGTACTTC

abundance: NA
d_gene: NA
j_gene: TRBJ1-1
v_gene: TRBV7-9
CDR3aa: CASSSLSYEEDTEAFF
CDR3nt: TGTGCCAGCAGCTCCTTGAGCTATGAGGAGGACACTGAAGCTTTCTTT

abundance: NA
d_gene: NA
j_gene: TRBJ2-1
v_gene: TRBV9
CDR3aa: CASSELRSNEQFF
CDR3nt: TGTGCCAGCAGCGAACTTCGTAGCAATGAGCAGTTCTTC

abundance: NA
d_gene: NA
j_gene: TRBJ2-7
v_gene: TRBV4-3
CDR3aa: CASSKQGDEQYF
CDR3nt: TGCGCCAGCAGTAAACAGGGAGACGAGCAGTACTTC

abundance: NA
d_gene: NA
j_gene: TRBJ1-2
v_gene: TRBV6-1
CDR3aa: CASSEPSTISPRDGVANYGYTF
CDR3nt: TGTGCCAGCAGTGAACCCTCCACAATATCCCCCAGGGATGGGGTTGCTAACTATGGCTACACCTTC

abundance: once
d_gene: NA
j_gene: TRBJ1-4
v_gene: TRBV4-1
CDR3aa: CASREIATNEKLFF
CDR3nt: TGCGCCAGCAGGGAGATTGCAACTAATGAAAAACTGTTTTTT

abundance: NA
d_gene: TRBD1
j_gene: TRBJ1-1
v_gene: TRBV11-3
CDR3aa: CASSPGGAKPNTEAFF
CDR3nt: TGTGCCAGCAGCCCAGGGGGCGCGAAGCCGAACACTGAAGCTTTCTTT

abundance: NA
d_gene: TRBD2
j_gene: TRBJ2-2
v_gene: TRBV9
CDR3aa: CASSSSGSGHGELFF
CDR3nt: TGTGCCAGCAGCTCCAGCGGGAGTGGGCACGGGGAGCTGTTTTTT

abundance: NA
d_gene: TRBD1
j_gene: TRBJ1-3
v_gene: TRBV5-8
CDR3aa: CASSLRDSGNTIYF
CDR3nt: TGTGCCAGCAGCTTGAGGGACAGTGGAAACACCATATATTTT

abundance: few
d_gene: NA
j_gene: TRBJ2-1
v_gene: TRBV27
CDR3aa: CASRVGVFF
CDR3nt: TGTGCCAGCCGGGTTGGTGTGTTCTTC

abundance: NA
d_gene: NA
j_gene: TRBJ2-7
v_gene: TRBV28
CDR3aa: CASSFYQYEQYF
CDR3nt: TGTGCCAGCAGTTTCTATCAATACGAGCAGTACTTC

abundance: NA
d_gene: NA
j_gene: TRBJ1-1
v_gene: TRBV9
CDR3aa: CASSVGGRTEAFF
CDR3nt: TGTGCCAGCAGCGTAGGGGGGAGAACTGAAGCTTTCTTT

abundance: NA
d_gene: TRBD2
j_gene: TRBJ2-6
v_gene: TRBV29-1
CDR3aa: CSVPGRAGANVLTF
CDR3nt: TGCAGCGTTCCGGGGAGGGCTGGGGCCAACGTCCTGACTTTC

abundance: once
d_gene: TRBD2
j_gene: TRBJ2-7
v_gene: TRBV7-9
CDR3aa: CASSISGRQYEQYF
CDR3nt: TGTGCCAGCAGCATTAGCGGGAGACAGTACGAGCAGTACTTC

abundance: once
d_gene: NA
j_gene: TRBJ2-5
v_gene: TRBV27
CDR3aa: CASSLGARDKETQYF
CDR3nt: TGTGCCAGCAGTTTGGGTGCGCGGGATAAAGAGACCCAGTACTTC

abundance: NA
d_gene: NA
j_gene: TRBJ1-3
v_gene: TRBV25-1
CDR3aa: CASSAMGRNTIYF
CDR3nt: TGTGCCAGCAGTGCCATGGGCCGAAACACCATATATTTT

abundance: NA
d_gene: TRBD1
j_gene: TRBJ1-2
v_gene: TRBV7-2
CDR3aa: CASSLSRDRGIGYTF
CDR3nt: TGTGCCAGCAGCTTATCCCGGGACAGGGGGATTGGCTACACCTTC

abundance: NA
d_gene: TRBD2
j_gene: TRBJ2-1
v_gene: TRBV29-1
CDR3aa: CSVGTSSYNEQFF
CDR3nt: TGCAGCGTCGGGACTAGCTCCTACAATGAGCAGTTCTTC

abundance: NA
d_gene: NA
j_gene: TRBJ1-1
v_gene: TRBV27
CDR3aa: CASRRGDTEAFF
CDR3nt: TGTGCCAGCAGACGGGGGGACACTGAAGCTTTCTTT

abundance: NA
d_gene: TRBD1
j_gene: TRBJ2-3
v_gene: TRBV5-6
CDR3aa: CASSLRYRGTVTDTQYF
CDR3nt: TGTGCCAGCAGCTTGAGATACCGTGGGACAGTCACAGATACGCAGTATTTT

abundance: NA
d_gene: TRBD1
j_gene: TRBJ2-3
v_gene: TRBV28
CDR3aa: CASSKGLRGQGLDTQYF
CDR3nt: TGTGCCAGCAGCAAGGGGCTGAGGGGACAGGGGTTAGATACGCAGTATTTT

abundance: NA
d_gene: NA
j_gene: TRBJ1-4
v_gene: TRBV10-3
CDR3aa: CAISEFRGRDEKLFF
CDR3nt: TGTGCCATCAGTGAGTTTCGGGGACGGGATGAAAAACTGTTTTTT

abundance: NA
d_gene: TRBD2
j_gene: TRBJ2-7
v_gene: TRBV11-3
CDR3aa: CASSSGSEQYF
CDR3nt: TGTGCCAGCAGTAGCGGGAGTGAACAGTACTTC

abundance: few
d_gene: TRBD1
j_gene: TRBJ2-1
v_gene: TRBV4-1
CDR3aa: CASSPDREGGDEQFF
CDR3nt: TGCGCCAGCAGCCCGGACAGGGAAGGGGGCGATGAGCAGTTCTTC

abundance: NA
d_gene: NA
j_gene: TRBJ2-1
v_gene: TRBV9
CDR3aa: CASSVAGYNEQFF
CDR3nt: TGTGCCAGCAGCGTGGCAGGCTACAATGAGCAGTTCTTC

abundance: NA
d_gene: TRBD1
j_gene: TRBJ2-7
v_gene: TRBV28
CDR3aa: CASGSTGETYEQYF
CDR3nt: TGTGCCAGCGGATCGACAGGGGAAACCTACGAGCAGTACTTC

abundance: NA
d_gene: NA
j_gene: TRBJ2-2
v_gene: TRBV7-3
CDR3aa: CASSLSPGELFF
CDR3nt: TGTGCCAGCAGCTTATCCCCCGGGGAGCTGTTTTTT

abundance: NA
d_gene: NA
j_gene: TRBJ2-1
v_gene: TRBV27
CDR3aa: CASAIGGFNEQFF
CDR3nt: TGTGCCAGCGCAATAGGGGGGTTCAATGAGCAGTTCTTC

abundance: NA
d_gene: NA
j_gene: TRBJ2-7
v_gene: TRBV7-2
CDR3aa: CASSHPTGAGLSYEQYF
CDR3nt: TGTGCCAGCAGTCACCCGACGGGGGCAGGGCTGTCCTACGAGCAGTACTTC

abundance: once
d_gene: NA
j_gene: TRBJ2-1
v_gene: TRBV29-1
CDR3aa: CSVVGGSYNEQFF
CDR3nt: TGCAGCGTTGTTGGAGGCTCCTACAATGAGCAGTTCTTC

abundance: NA
d_gene: TRBD2
j_gene: TRBJ2-4
v_gene: TRBV13
CDR3aa: CASSHRLAGNIQYF
CDR3nt: TGTGCCAGCAGCCATCGACTAGCGGGAAACATTCAGTACTTC

abundance: once
d_gene: NA
j_gene: TRBJ2-7
v_gene: TRBV7-6
CDR3aa: CASSVGDSYEQYF
CDR3nt: TGTGCCAGCAGCGTAGGAGACAGCTACGAGCAGTACTTC

abundance: NA
d_gene: NA
j_gene: TRBJ2-7
v_gene: TRBV29-1
CDR3aa: CSVETATTYEQYF
CDR3nt: TGCAGCGTGGAGACAGCGACCACCTACGAGCAGTACTTC

abundance: NA
d_gene: NA
j_gene: TRBJ1-4
v_gene: TRBV7-9
CDR3aa: CASSYQGREKLFF
CDR3nt: TGTGCCAGCAGCTACCAGGGGAGGGAAAAACTGTTTTTT

abundance: NA
d_gene: NA
j_gene: TRBJ2-2
v_gene: TRBV27
CDR3aa: CASSQTGMNTGELFF
CDR3nt: TGTGCCAGCAGTCAGACAGGCATGAACACCGGGGAGCTGTTTTTT

abundance: NA
d_gene: NA
j_gene: TRBJ2-7
v_gene: TRBV29-1
CDR3aa: CSVEGQDYEQYF
CDR3nt: TGCAGCGTTGAAGGGCAAGACTACGAGCAGTACTTC

abundance: NA
d_gene: NA
j_gene: TRBJ2-1
v_gene: TRBV7-9
CDR3aa: CASSLSPGGAPPEQFF
CDR3nt: TGTGCCAGCAGCTTATCTCCCGGCGGGGCCCCCCCTGAGCAGTTCTTC